Presented here are 24 T cell receptor beta chains from one specimen sequenced in a study of blood T cell repertoires in COVID-19. Data came from immunoSEQ multiplex PCR; TCRdb stores just in-frame clones and leaves some out. The table lists 80,000 to 95,000 clones, more than 80% of them singletons, with around 5.2% in the top ten. Sequencing was done on a sample of peripheral blood. All receptors derive from a man older than 75 with COVID-19, enrolled during active disease.

V gene TRBV7-9 combines with J gene TRBJ2-7, with D possibly being TRBD2 (7 bases). The V gene's germline CDR1 is SEHNR and CDR2 FQNEAQ (reference sequence). V was clipped by 5 bases and J by 3 bases, with 17 bases between them. There are 15 residues in the CDR3. In DNA, the CDR3 is TGTGCCAGCAGCCGGGGGCTAGCGGTATACTACGAGCAGTACTTC. Protein: CASSRGLAVYYEQYF.

This chain connects TRBV2 to TRBJ2-1; 8 bases are shared with TRBD1. The CDR3 length is 15 residues. With V trimmed by 6 bases and J by 1 base, 5 bases remained unmatched. Germline V gives CDR1 SNHLY, CDR2 FYNNEI. The DNA for the CDR3 is TGTGCCAGCAGGAGGGACAGGAATTCCTACAATGAGCAGTTCTTC. It specifies CASRRDRNSYNEQFF.

The chain carries TRBV7-6 and TRBJ1-2; TRBD1 is a possible D gene (5 bases). The CDR3 loop spans 15 amino acids. The V gene lost 5 bases and the J gene lost 5 bases, with 18 bases spanning the gap. CDR1 and CDR2 (germline): SGHVS, FNYEAQ. CDR3: CASSPGRGKGYGYTF. In nucleotides, the CDR3 is TGTGCCAGCAGCCCCGGTAGGGGAAAAGGATATGGCTACACCTTC.

This chain connects TRBV2 to TRBJ2-7, with TRBD1 as a possible D gene (6 bases). The CDR3 is 15 amino acids. Germline CDR1 SNHLY, CDR2 FYNNEI. V was trimmed by 2 bases and J by 2 bases, leaving 13 bases between them. CDR3 residues: CASSEYWGLAYEQYF. In DNA form, the CDR3 reads TGTGCCAGCAGTGAATATTGGGGGCTGGCCTACGAGCAGTACTTC.

The chain uses TRBV3-1 (or the pseudogene TRBV3-2) and TRBJ1-1, with 7 bases that match TRBD1. CDR1 and CDR2 (germline): LGHDT, YNNKEL (reference sequence). V gave up 6 bases and J gave up 1 base; unmatched junction bases: 11. There are 16 residues in the CDR3. CDR3 nucleotides: TGTGCCAGCAGACAAAACACGGGACAGACGAACACTGAAGCTTTCTTT. It translates to CASRQNTGQTNTEAFF.

The chain recombines TRBV3-1 (or the pseudogene TRBV3-2) with TRBJ1-4; 7 nucleotides align to TRBD1. The V and J ends lost 1 base and 5 bases, in that order; junction bases with no gene match: 4. The CDR3 length is 15 residues. CDR1 and CDR2 (germline): LGHDT, YNNKEL (reference sequence). For the CDR3, the DNA is TGTGCCAGCAGCCAAGCGGGCAGGGGGAATGAAAAACTGTTTTTT. It translates to CASSQAGRGNEKLFF.

The genes are TRBV15 and TRBJ2-5; D is ambiguous. V lost 3 bases, J lost 4 bases, and 9 bases lay in between. This CDR3 contains 13 residues. In germline, CDR1 is LNHNV, CDR2 YYDKDF (reference sequence). The CDR3 protein is CATSRGGAETQYF. CDR3 nucleotides: TGTGCCACCAGCAGGGGTGGAGCAGAGACCCAGTACTTC.

V gene TRBV20-1 combines with J gene TRBJ1-3; D unresolved. This CDR3 has 11 residues. Germline V gives CDR1 DFQATT, CDR2 SNEGSKA (reference sequence). Between the trimmed V and J ends, which lost 6 bases and 4 bases, there was a span of 7 bases. DNA of the CDR3: TGCAGTGCCGGCGGGGGAAACACCATATATTTT. This codes for CSAGGGNTIYF.

CDR3 protein: CASSPLGTGGTNTGELFF. In DNA, the CDR3 is TGTGCCAGCAGTCCTCTTGGGACAGGGGGCACAAACACCGGGGAGCTGTTTTTT. This chain connects TRBV28 to TRBJ2-2; 12 nucleotides align to TRBD1. The germline V gene has CDR1 MDHEN and CDR2 SYDVKM. The J segment lost 2 bases and the V segment lost 5 bases, leaving 9 bases of the junction unmatched. The CDR3 has 18 residues.

The genes are TRBV3-1 (or the pseudogene TRBV3-2) and TRBJ1-3; D gene uncertain. The CDR3 is 16 residues long. Germline values: CDR1 LGHDT, CDR2 YNNKEL (reference sequence). The ends were cut back, 1 base at V and 0 bases at J, with 10 bases in the middle. Here the CDR3 DNA reads TGTGCCAGCAGCCAAGTCGGTCTTCTCTCTGGAAACACCATATATTTT. Translation gives CASSQVGLLSGNTIYF.

This chain connects TRBV7-9 to TRBJ2-2, with TRBD1 matching over 7 bases. V shed 3 bases and J 7 bases; nucleotides not matched to a gene: 5. CDR1 is SEHNR and CDR2 is FQNEAQ in the germline V gene (reference sequence). The CDR3 is 14 amino acids. As DNA, the CDR3 is TGTGCCAGCAGCTTCGACAGGGTTGGCGGGGAGCTGTTTTTT. This codes for CASSFDRVGGELFF.

J is TRBJ1-5 and V is TRBV19; TRBD1 matches at 9 bases. Germline trimming cut 4 bases from V and 5 bases from J; bases unmatched to any gene: 9. Per germline, CDR1 LNHDA and CDR2 SQIVND (reference sequence). The CDR3 has 16 residues. The CDR3 loop is CASSTLDRGRDQPQHF. CDR3 coding DNA: TGTGCCAGTAGTACCCTGGACAGGGGCCGAGATCAGCCCCAGCATTTT.

This chain connects TRBV7-3 to TRBJ1-1; weak D call: TRBD1 (5 bases). CDR1 SGHTA and CDR2 FQGTGA come from the germline V gene. The CDR3 extends over 14 amino acids. Trimming pared 2 bases from V and 5 bases from J, leaving 12 bases between. CDR3 residues: CASSLRGAGTEAFF. CDR3 nucleotide sequence: TGTGCCAGCAGCTTACGAGGGGCGGGGACTGAAGCTTTCTTT. The whole variable domain, remainder taken from reference TRBV7-3 and TRBJ1-1, is GAGVSQTPSNKVTEKGKYVELRCDPISGHTALYWYRQSLGQGPEFLIYFQGTGAADDSGLPNDRFFAVRPEGSVSTLKIQRTERGDSAVYLCASSLRGAGTEAFFGQGTRLTVV.

V usage is TRBV9 and J usage is TRBJ2-3; 12 positions agree with TRBD2. The germline CDR1 and CDR2 sequences are SGDLS and YYNGEE. J was trimmed by 5 bases and V by 0 bases; bases with no gene match: 1. This CDR3 is built from 15 residues. CDR3 sequence reads: CASSVAGLAGDTQYF. Here the CDR3 DNA reads TGTGCCAGCAGCGTAGCGGGACTAGCGGGAGATACGCAGTATTTT.

The rearrangement uses TRBV5-1 and TRBJ2-2, with 8 bases lining up with TRBD2. The germline gives CDR1 SGHRS, CDR2 YFSETQ. J gave up 5 bases and V 3 bases, and 6 bases lay outside the gene matches. The CDR3 loop spans 15 amino acids. Written as DNA, the CDR3 is TGCGCCAGCAGCTCAACTAGCGGAGGTACCGGGGAGCTGTTTTTT. Translated: CASSSTSGGTGELFF.

This CDR3 reads CASSSSSGGALKTQYF. The CDR3 bases are TGTGCCAGCAGCTCATCTAGCGGGGGGGCCCTGAAGACCCAGTACTTC. This sequence joins TRBV11-2 and TRBJ2-5, with 12 bases identical to TRBD2. Germline V lookup: CDR1 SGHAT, CDR2 FQNNGV. This CDR3 contains 16 residues. V gave up 4 bases and J gave up 6 bases; unmatched junction bases: 9.

This clone was seen only once. The rearrangement links TRBV27 to TRBJ1-5; a weak D match, TRBD1 (6 bases). Trimming left V 5 bases short and J 7 bases short, with 21 bases between. Per the germline V gene, CDR1 is MNHEY and CDR2 is SMNVEV (reference sequence). CDR3 size: 16 residues. CDR3 amino acids: CASSTTDGGAGQPQHF. Here the CDR3 DNA reads TGTGCCAGCAGTACGACGGATGGGGGGGCAGGGCAGCCCCAGCATTTT.

The chain joins TRBV14 to TRBJ2-7, with 16 bases fitting TRBD2. CDR1 SGHDN and CDR2 FVKESK come from the germline V gene. The J segment lost 8 bases and the V segment lost 5 bases, leaving 6 bases of the junction unmatched. The CDR3 is 15 residues long. This CDR3 reads CASSGGTSGRAKQYF. CDR3 DNA sequence: TGTGCCAGCAGCGGAGGGACTAGCGGGAGGGCCAAGCAGTACTTC.

V and J are TRBV5-1 and TRBJ2-1, with 9 bases fitting TRBD2. CDR1 is SGHRS and CDR2 is YFSETQ in the germline V gene. The CDR3 consists of 16 residues. Trimming cost V 5 bases and J 5 bases; bases outside gene matches: 11. In nucleotides, the CDR3 is TGCGCCAGCAGTCTAGCGGGGCCTCTAACCAACAATGAGCAGTTCTTC. Protein sequence: CASSLAGPLTNNEQFF.

The CDR3 nucleotides read TGTGCCAGCAGTACCTATATAGGAGGACTAGCGGCATACAATGAGCAGTTCTTC. Translation gives CASSTYIGGLAAYNEQFF. The chain carries TRBV27 and TRBJ2-1; TRBD2 agrees at 10 bases. V lost 5 bases, J lost 4 bases, and 14 bases stayed unmatched. CDR1 and CDR2 (germline): MNHEY, SMNVEV (reference sequence). The length of the CDR3 is 18 residues.

This clone was observed once. The chain links TRBV18 to TRBJ2-7; 8 bases line up with TRBD1. J was trimmed by 1 base and V by 2 bases; bases with no gene match: 4. CDR1 is KGHSH and CDR2 is LQKENI in the germline V gene. This CDR3 region has 15 residues. In DNA form, the CDR3 reads TGTGCCAGCTCACCAGGAACAGGGGGTTCCTACGAGCAGTACTTC. Amino acid sequence: CASSPGTGGSYEQYF.

This clone was detected once. The chain recombines TRBV4-3 with TRBJ2-3; 8 bases agree with TRBD2. Trimming took 2 bases from V and 2 from J; bases not matched to a gene: 3. The CDR3 loop spans 15 amino acids. Germline loops: CDR1 LGHNA, CDR2 YSLEER. CDR3 amino acids: CASSQLSGATDTQYF. The DNA of the CDR3 is TGCGCCAGCAGCCAACTTAGCGGGGCCACAGATACGCAGTATTTT.

The chain carries TRBV5-1 and TRBJ2-3, with D tentatively TRBD2 (7 bases). V shed 4 bases and J shed 2 bases, with 20 bases lying between them. Germline lookup yields CDR1 SGHRS and CDR2 YFSETQ. The CDR3 covers 17 residues. CDR3 region: CASSLGGGARITDTQYF. Here the CDR3 DNA reads TGCGCCAGCAGCCTGGGAGGGGGGGCGCGGATCACAGATACGCAGTATTTT.

This clone was observed once. CDR3 in amino acids: CASSDKGQGFSGNTIYF. CDR3 sequence (DNA): TGTGCCAGCAGCGACAAGGGTCAGGGGTTTTCTGGAAACACCATATATTTT. V gene TRBV5-6 combines with J gene TRBJ1-3; weak D call: TRBD1 (6 bases). Germline values: CDR1 SGHDT, CDR2 YYEEEE. The CDR3 runs 17 residues. Between the trimmed V and J ends, which lost 4 bases and 1 base, there was a span of 18 bases.